A selection of T cell receptor beta chains follows, all from one sample in a study of blood T cells in healthy people across ages. TCRdb re-derived calls from the 5' RACE reads in MiXCR, one entry per CDR3 protein. The data contain fewer than 1,200,000 distinct CDR3 sequences, about 23% of them singletons. These data are also associated with another study on T cells of mothers and their children.

Sequenced: blood. The receptors here all came from a girl aged 2 to 10 in good health. Both conserved end residues are part of each CDR3. Fields, in order: D gene, J gene, clone size, V gene, CDR3 DNA, CDR3 protein. A D gene is named only where the DNA matches it firmly. For some rows the clone size is stated as once, few or many, or as a class when expanded; others skip it.

d_call: .
j_call: TRBJ1-2
clone_size: few
v_call: TRBV2
cdr3_nt: TGTGCCGGAAGGGACCTCCATGGCTACACCTTC
cdr3_aa: CAGRDLHGYTF

d_call: .
j_call: TRBJ1-1
clone_size: .
v_call: TRBV9
cdr3_nt: TGTGCCAGCAGCGTAGCTAGGGATTCTGAAGCTTTCTTT
cdr3_aa: CASSVARDSEAFF

d_call: TRBD1
j_call: TRBJ2-7
clone_size: few
v_call: TRBV18
cdr3_nt: TGTGCCAGCTCACGGGACAGGGAGCACTACGAGCAGTACTTC
cdr3_aa: CASSRDREHYEQYF

d_call: TRBD1
j_call: TRBJ1-5
clone_size: .
v_call: TRBV12-5
cdr3_nt: TGTGCTAGTGGTTTTCTCGTGGGACAGGGGGTTGGCCAGCCCCAGCATTTT
cdr3_aa: CASGFLVGQGVGQPQHF

d_call: TRBD2
j_call: TRBJ2-5
clone_size: .
v_call: TRBV29-1
cdr3_nt: TGCATCCTAATGGGGGGGGGAGAGACCCAGTACTTC
cdr3_aa: CILMGGGETQYF

d_call: TRBD1
j_call: TRBJ1-2
clone_size: .
v_call: TRBV12-3/TRBV12-4
cdr3_nt: TGTGCCAGCGGGACAGAGGCTCCGTATGGCTACACCTTC
cdr3_aa: CASGTEAPYGYTF

d_call: TRBD2
j_call: TRBJ2-5
clone_size: .
v_call: TRBV6-5
cdr3_nt: TGTGCCAGCATCTACGGGGGGGCCTCTTTTTTC
cdr3_aa: CASIYGGASFF

d_call: .
j_call: TRBJ2-3
clone_size: few
v_call: TRBV29-1
cdr3_nt: TGCAGCGTTGAACGGGTCGACTCCACAGATACGCAGTATTTT
cdr3_aa: CSVERVDSTDTQYF

d_call: .
j_call: TRBJ2-7
clone_size: .
v_call: TRBV29-1
cdr3_nt: TGCAGCGTTGTGGGGCGGAACCGAACCCCCGAGCAGTACTTC
cdr3_aa: CSVVGRNRTPEQYF

d_call: TRBD2
j_call: TRBJ2-7
clone_size: few
v_call: TRBV11-2
cdr3_nt: TGTGCCAGCAGCCTAGACGACCGTTTAGCGGGAGGGGACGAGCAGTACTTC
cdr3_aa: CASSLDDRLAGGDEQYF

d_call: .
j_call: TRBJ2-1
clone_size: few
v_call: TRBV27
cdr3_nt: TGTGCCAGCCGGCTGAGCCTATACAATGAGCAGTTCTTC
cdr3_aa: CASRLSLYNEQFF

d_call: .
j_call: TRBJ2-7
clone_size: .
v_call: TRBV6-6
cdr3_nt: TGTGCCAGCATCGCCCGTGACGCGTCTCCTTACGAGCAGTACTTC
cdr3_aa: CASIARDASPYEQYF

d_call: .
j_call: TRBJ2-5
clone_size: .
v_call: TRBV12-3/TRBV12-4
cdr3_nt: TGTGCCAGCAGTTTACGGCAGACTAGACTGTACTTC
cdr3_aa: CASSLRQTRLYF

d_call: .
j_call: TRBJ1-4
clone_size: .
v_call: TRBV7-9
cdr3_nt: TGTGCCAGCAGCCGAGATTTTATGGCGTCAACTAATGAAAAACTGTTTTTT
cdr3_aa: CASSRDFMASTNEKLFF

d_call: .
j_call: TRBJ1-4
clone_size: .
v_call: TRBV3-1
cdr3_nt: TGTGCCAGCAGCCAACTTGAAAAACTGTTTTTT
cdr3_aa: CASSQLEKLFF

d_call: TRBD2
j_call: TRBJ2-5
clone_size: .
v_call: TRBV28
cdr3_nt: TGTGCCAGCAGTTCGCTCCCTGCGGGAGGTAGAGAGACCCAGTACTTC
cdr3_aa: CASSSLPAGGRETQYF

d_call: .
j_call: TRBJ2-3
clone_size: .
v_call: TRBV20-1
cdr3_nt: TGCAGTGCTAGAGACCTAGGCTCGGGGCGGGCAGATACGCAGTATTTT
cdr3_aa: CSARDLGSGRADTQYF

d_call: .
j_call: TRBJ2-2
clone_size: .
v_call: TRBV20-1
cdr3_nt: TGCAGTGCTAGAGAGACAGGAGCCGGGGAGCTGTTTTTT
cdr3_aa: CSARETGAGELFF

d_call: .
j_call: TRBJ2-1
clone_size: few
v_call: TRBV7-2
cdr3_nt: TGTGCCAGCAGCTTAACAAGGGACCCCAACAATGAGCAGTTCTTC
cdr3_aa: CASSLTRDPNNEQFF

d_call: TRBD1
j_call: TRBJ1-5
clone_size: .
v_call: TRBV20-1
cdr3_nt: TGCAGTGCTAGGATCCCGGGACAGAAGAATCAGCCCCAGCATTTT
cdr3_aa: CSARIPGQKNQPQHF

d_call: .
j_call: TRBJ1-1
clone_size: few
v_call: TRBV20-1
cdr3_nt: TGCAGTGCTAGAGATGGAGGGATGGGTGTGTACACTGAAGCTTTCTTT
cdr3_aa: CSARDGGMGVYTEAFF

d_call: .
j_call: TRBJ1-1
clone_size: few
v_call: TRBV4-1
cdr3_nt: TGCGCCAGCAGCCAAAGGTCGGAGTCTGAAGCTTTCTTT
cdr3_aa: CASSQRSESEAFF

d_call: .
j_call: TRBJ2-1
clone_size: .
v_call: TRBV27
cdr3_nt: TGTGCCAGCAGTTTCTACAGGGTAAGCTCCTACAATGAGCAGTTCTTC
cdr3_aa: CASSFYRVSSYNEQFF

d_call: TRBD2
j_call: TRBJ2-5
clone_size: few
v_call: TRBV12-3/TRBV12-4
cdr3_nt: TGTGCCAGCCATGGACGGGAGGGCCGAGAGACCCAGTACTTC
cdr3_aa: CASHGREGRETQYF

d_call: TRBD1
j_call: TRBJ2-5
clone_size: .
v_call: TRBV12-3/TRBV12-4
cdr3_nt: TGTGCCAGCAGTAAACCGGGACAGGGGCTAGAGACCCAGTACTTC
cdr3_aa: CASSKPGQGLETQYF

d_call: .
j_call: TRBJ1-3
clone_size: .
v_call: TRBV7-2
cdr3_nt: TGTGCCAGCAGGGGCTTCAGCTCTGGAAACACCATATATTTT
cdr3_aa: CASRGFSSGNTIYF

d_call: TRBD2
j_call: TRBJ2-5
clone_size: .
v_call: TRBV7-3
cdr3_nt: TGTGCCAGCAGCTTAACGCCCCTAGCGGACCAAGAGACCCAGTACTTC
cdr3_aa: CASSLTPLADQETQYF